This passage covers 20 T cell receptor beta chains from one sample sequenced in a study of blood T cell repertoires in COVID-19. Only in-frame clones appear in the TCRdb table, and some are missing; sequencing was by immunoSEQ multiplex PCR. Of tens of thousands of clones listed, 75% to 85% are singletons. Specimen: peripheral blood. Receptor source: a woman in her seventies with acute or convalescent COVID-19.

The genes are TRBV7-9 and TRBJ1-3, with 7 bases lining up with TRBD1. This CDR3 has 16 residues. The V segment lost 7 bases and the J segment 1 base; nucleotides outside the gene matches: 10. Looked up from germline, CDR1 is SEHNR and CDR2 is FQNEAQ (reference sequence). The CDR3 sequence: CASTATGRHSGNTIYF. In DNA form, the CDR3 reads TGTGCCAGCACGGCGACAGGGCGGCATTCTGGAAACACCATATATTTT.

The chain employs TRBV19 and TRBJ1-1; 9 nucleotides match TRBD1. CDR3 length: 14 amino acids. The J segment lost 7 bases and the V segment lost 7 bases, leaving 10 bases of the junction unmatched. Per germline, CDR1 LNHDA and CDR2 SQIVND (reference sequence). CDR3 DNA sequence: TGTGCCAGTACCGACTCCGGGACAGGGTATGAAGCTTTCTTT. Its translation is CASTDSGTGYEAFF. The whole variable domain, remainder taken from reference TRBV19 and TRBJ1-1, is DGGITQSPKYLFRKEGQNVTLSCEQNLNHDAMYWYRQDPGQGLRLIYYSQIVNDFQKGDIAEGYSVSREKKESFPLTVTSAQKNPTAFYLCASTDSGTGYEAFFGQGTRLTVV.

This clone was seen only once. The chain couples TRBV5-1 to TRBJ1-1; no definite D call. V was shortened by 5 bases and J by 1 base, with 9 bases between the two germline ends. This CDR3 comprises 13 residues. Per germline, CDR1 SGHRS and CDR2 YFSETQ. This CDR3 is CASSFSGNTEAFF. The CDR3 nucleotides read TGCGCCAGCAGTTTTTCAGGGAACACTGAAGCTTTCTTT.

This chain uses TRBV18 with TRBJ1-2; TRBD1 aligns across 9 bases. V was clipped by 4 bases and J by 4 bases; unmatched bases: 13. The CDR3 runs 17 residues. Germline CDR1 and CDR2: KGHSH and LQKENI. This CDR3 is CASSRGQGTPLSYGYTF. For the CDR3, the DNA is TGTGCCAGCTCACGTGGACAGGGGACCCCCCTGAGCTATGGCTACACCTTC.

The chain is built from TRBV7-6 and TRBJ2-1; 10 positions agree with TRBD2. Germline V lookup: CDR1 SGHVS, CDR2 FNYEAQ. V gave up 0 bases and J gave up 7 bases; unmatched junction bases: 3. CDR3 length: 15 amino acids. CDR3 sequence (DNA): TGTGCCAGCAGCTTAGCGGCTAGCGGGGGAAATGAGCAGTTCTTC. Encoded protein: CASSLAASGGNEQFF.

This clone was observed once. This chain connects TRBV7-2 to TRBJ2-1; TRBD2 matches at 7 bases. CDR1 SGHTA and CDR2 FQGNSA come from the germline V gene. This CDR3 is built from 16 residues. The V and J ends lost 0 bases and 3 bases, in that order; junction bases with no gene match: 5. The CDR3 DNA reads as TGTGCCAGCAGCTTAGCGGCGTCGGGGGGCTACAATGAGCAGTTCTTC. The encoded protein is CASSLAASGGYNEQFF.

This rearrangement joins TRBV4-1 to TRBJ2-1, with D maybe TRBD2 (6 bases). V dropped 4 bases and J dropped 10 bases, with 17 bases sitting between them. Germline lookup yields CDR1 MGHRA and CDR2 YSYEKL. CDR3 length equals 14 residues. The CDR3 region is CASSLKDGGFEQFF. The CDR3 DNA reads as TGCGCCAGCAGCCTTAAGGACGGGGGATTCGAGCAGTTCTTC.

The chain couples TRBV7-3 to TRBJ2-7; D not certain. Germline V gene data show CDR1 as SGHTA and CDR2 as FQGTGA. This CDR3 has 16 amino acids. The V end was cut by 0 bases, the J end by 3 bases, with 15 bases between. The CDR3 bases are TGTGCCAGCAGCTTAACGGGCCCGACCGGCAGCTACGAGCAGTACTTC. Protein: CASSLTGPTGSYEQYF.

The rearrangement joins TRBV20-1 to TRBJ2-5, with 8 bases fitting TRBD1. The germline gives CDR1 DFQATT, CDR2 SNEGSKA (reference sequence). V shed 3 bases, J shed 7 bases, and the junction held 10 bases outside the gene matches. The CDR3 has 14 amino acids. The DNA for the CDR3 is TGCAGTGCTAGTTCTGGGTACAGGGGGGCGACCCAGTACTTC. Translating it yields CSASSGYRGATQYF.

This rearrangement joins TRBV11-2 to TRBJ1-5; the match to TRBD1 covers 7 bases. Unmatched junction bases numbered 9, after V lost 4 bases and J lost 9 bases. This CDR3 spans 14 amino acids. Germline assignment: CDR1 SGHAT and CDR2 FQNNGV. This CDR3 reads CASSSGQAIWPQHF. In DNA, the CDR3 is TGTGCCAGCAGCTCCGGACAGGCCATATGGCCCCAGCATTTT.

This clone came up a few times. CDR3 region: CASSKGGVLQPQHF. The CDR3 coding sequence is TGTGCCAGCAGCAAAGGGGGGGTTCTGCAGCCCCAGCATTTT. The V call is TRBV11-3, the J call TRBJ1-5; weak D call: TRBD1 (6 bases). This CDR3 comprises 14 residues. Germline V CDR1 and CDR2: SGHNT, YENEEA. V lost 5 bases and J 7 bases, leaving 15 bases between the germline ends.

For the CDR3, the DNA is TGTGCCAGCAGCTTGGGGGGCCCCTCGGAGACCCAGTACTTC. This sequence encodes CASSLGGPSETQYF. The chain combines TRBV5-6 with TRBJ2-5; TRBD1 is a possible D gene (5 bases). The CDR3 sequence is 14 residues long. V was clipped by 0 bases and J by 5 bases, with 11 bases between them. Germline V gene lookup returns CDR1 SGHDT and CDR2 YYEEEE.

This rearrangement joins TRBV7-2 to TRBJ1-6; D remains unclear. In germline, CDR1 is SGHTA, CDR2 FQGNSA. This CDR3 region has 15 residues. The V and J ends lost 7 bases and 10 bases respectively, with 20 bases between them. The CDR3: CASTSWVGEGSPLHF. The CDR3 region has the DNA TGTGCCAGCACCTCTTGGGTCGGGGAAGGGTCACCCCTCCACTTT.

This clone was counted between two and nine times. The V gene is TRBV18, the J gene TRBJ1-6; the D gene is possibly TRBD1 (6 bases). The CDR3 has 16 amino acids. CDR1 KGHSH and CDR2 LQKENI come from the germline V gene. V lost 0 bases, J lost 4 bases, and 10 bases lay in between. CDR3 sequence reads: CASSPPNRVYNSPLHF. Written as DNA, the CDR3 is TGTGCCAGCTCACCACCGAACAGGGTTTATAATTCACCCCTCCACTTT.

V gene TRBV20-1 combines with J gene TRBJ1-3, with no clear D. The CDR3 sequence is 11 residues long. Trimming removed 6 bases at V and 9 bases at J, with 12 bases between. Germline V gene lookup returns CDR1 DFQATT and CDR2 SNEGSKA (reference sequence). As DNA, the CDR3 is TGCAGTGCGGCGGTCACCAGCACCATATATTTT. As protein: CSAAVTSTIYF.

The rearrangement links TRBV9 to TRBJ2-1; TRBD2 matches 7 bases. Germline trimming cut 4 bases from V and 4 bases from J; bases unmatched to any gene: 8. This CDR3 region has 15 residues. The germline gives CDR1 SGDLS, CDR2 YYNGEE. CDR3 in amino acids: CASSTSGLHYNEQFF. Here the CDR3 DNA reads TGTGCCAGCAGCACTTCGGGACTACATTACAATGAGCAGTTCTTC.

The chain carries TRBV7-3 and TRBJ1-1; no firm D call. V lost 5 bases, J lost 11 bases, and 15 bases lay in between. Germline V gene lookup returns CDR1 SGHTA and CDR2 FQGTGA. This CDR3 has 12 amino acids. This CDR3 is CASSNYGEHAFF. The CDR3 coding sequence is TGTGCCAGCAGCAATTATGGTGAGCACGCTTTCTTT.

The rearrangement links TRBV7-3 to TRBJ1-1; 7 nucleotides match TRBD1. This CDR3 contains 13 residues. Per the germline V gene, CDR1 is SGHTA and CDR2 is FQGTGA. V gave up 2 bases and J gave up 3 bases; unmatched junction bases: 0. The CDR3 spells CASSLDRDTEAFF. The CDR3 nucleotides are TGTGCCAGCAGCTTAGACAGGGACACTGAAGCTTTCTTT. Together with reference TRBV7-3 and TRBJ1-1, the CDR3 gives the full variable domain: GAGVSQTPSNKVTEKGKYVELRCDPISGHTALYWYRQSLGQGPEFLIYFQGTGAADDSGLPNDRFFAVRPEGSVSTLKIQRTERGDSAVYLCASSLDRDTEAFFGQGTRLTVV.

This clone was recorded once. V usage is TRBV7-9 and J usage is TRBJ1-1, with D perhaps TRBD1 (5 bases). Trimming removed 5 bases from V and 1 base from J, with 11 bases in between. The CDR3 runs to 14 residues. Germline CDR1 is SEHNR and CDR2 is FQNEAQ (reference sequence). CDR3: CASSKDIQNTEAFF. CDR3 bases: TGTGCCAGCAGCAAGGACATCCAGAACACTGAAGCTTTCTTT.

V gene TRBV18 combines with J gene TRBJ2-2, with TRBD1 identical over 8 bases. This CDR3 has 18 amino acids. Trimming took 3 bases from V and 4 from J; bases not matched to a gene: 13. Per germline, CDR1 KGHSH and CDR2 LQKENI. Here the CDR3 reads CASSPPSATGVITGELFF. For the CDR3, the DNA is TGTGCCAGCTCACCCCCGTCGGCGACAGGGGTAATCACCGGGGAGCTGTTTTTT.